These 11 T cell receptor beta chains originate from one sample sequenced in a study of blood T cell repertoires in COVID-19. Measured with immunoSEQ multiplex PCR; TCRdb has only the in-frame clones, and not every one. This sample has tens of thousands of clones, with more than 90% found just once. Specimen: peripheral blood. Receptors originate from a man aged 50 to 59 with acute or convalescent COVID-19.

V gene TRBV5-8 combines with J gene TRBJ1-5; TRBD1 aligns across 7 bases. Germline lookup yields CDR1 SGHTS and CDR2 YDEGEE. Trimming at V came to 2 bases and at J to 10 bases, leaving 9 bases not matched to a gene. The length of the CDR3 is 14 residues. The CDR3 reads CASSFYSRQGPQHF. The CDR3 DNA reads as TGTGCCAGCAGCTTTTATAGCCGACAGGGACCCCAGCATTTT.

The chain combines TRBV27 with TRBJ2-7, with 9 bases that match TRBD1. Germline assignment: CDR1 MNHEY and CDR2 SMNVEV (reference sequence). With V trimmed by 0 bases and J by 2 bases, 2 bases remained unmatched. The CDR3 contains 15 residues. CDR3 nucleotide sequence: TGTGCCAGCAGTTTATCGACAGGGGGTCCCTACGAGCAGTACGTC. This sequence encodes CASSLSTGGPYEQYV.

This clone was observed once. The chain employs TRBV28 and TRBJ1-2; 8 positions match TRBD1. Germline V CDR1 and CDR2: MDHEN, SYDVKM. V shed 6 bases and J 8 bases; nucleotides not matched to a gene: 8. CDR3 size: 13 residues. The CDR3: CASRRTGGEGYTF. The CDR3 DNA sequence: TGTGCCAGCAGACGAACAGGGGGAGAGGGCTACACCTTC.

The genes are TRBV30 and TRBJ1-1, with D possibly being TRBD1 (5 bases). The V gene lost 4 bases and the J gene lost 4 bases, with 16 bases spanning the gap. Germline lookup yields CDR1 GTSNPN and CDR2 SVGIG (reference sequence). The CDR3 runs to 14 residues. The CDR3 spells CAWMFRGSGTEAFF. The CDR3 DNA follows: TGTGCCTGGATGTTCCGGGGGAGTGGCACTGAAGCTTTCTTT.

The chain uses TRBV28 and TRBJ1-4, with TRBD1 matching 9 bases. The junction had 10 bases not matched to a gene; V was cut back by 6 bases and J by 8 bases. CDR3 size: 15 residues. Germline loops: CDR1 MDHEN, CDR2 SYDVKM. The CDR3 nucleotides read TGTGCCAGCAGGAGAACGGGACAGGGTTGGGAAAAACTGTTTTTT. Protein sequence: CASRRTGQGWEKLFF.

This chain joins TRBV2 and TRBJ2-7; TRBD1 matches at 9 bases. V lost 8 bases, J lost 5 bases, and 7 bases stayed unmatched. This CDR3 is 13 amino acids long. CDR1 is SNHLY, CDR2 FYNNEI, per germline. CDR3 nucleotide sequence: TGTGCCAGCCGGACAGGGGTCGGACACGAGCAGTACTTC. Amino acids: CASRTGVGHEQYF.

This chain joins TRBV7-9 and TRBJ1-4; TRBD1 might be the D (5 bases). Looked up from germline, CDR1 is SEHNR and CDR2 is FQNEAQ (reference sequence). V gave up 5 bases and J gave up 7 bases, with 11 bases separating them. The CDR3 spans 13 residues. The CDR3 reads CASSLRRGEKLFF. DNA for the CDR3: TGTGCCAGCAGCCTACGTAGGGGTGAAAAACTGTTTTTT.

The rearrangement links TRBV6-1 to TRBJ2-5; TRBD2 is a possible D gene (5 bases). The V gene lost 3 bases and the J gene lost 2 bases, with 10 bases spanning the gap. The CDR3 length is 14 residues. The germline CDR1 and CDR2 sequences are MNHNS and SASEGT. The CDR3 loop is CASSEVGRQETQYF. CDR3 coding DNA: TGTGCCAGCAGTGAGGTGGGGAGACAAGAGACCCAGTACTTC.

CDR3 DNA: TGTGCCAGCAGCGTAGGGGCCTCTGGAAACACCATATATTTT. Amino acid sequence: CASSVGASGNTIYF. The chain links TRBV9 to TRBJ1-3, with D unclear. Trimming took 0 bases from V and 0 from J, leaving 4 bases between them. Germline values: CDR1 SGDLS, CDR2 YYNGEE. The length of the CDR3 is 14 residues.

This chain links TRBV9 with TRBJ2-1, with 8 bases fitting TRBD2. J was trimmed by 4 bases and V by 0 bases; bases with no gene match: 12. The germline gives CDR1 SGDLS, CDR2 YYNGEE. The CDR3 sequence is 18 residues long. CDR3 in DNA: TGTGCCAGCAGCGTAGAGGCGGGGGGCCACTCCGGGTACAATGAGCAGTTCTTC. This codes for CASSVEAGGHSGYNEQFF. Using reference TRBV9 and TRBJ2-1 for the parts outside the CDR3, the full variable domain is DSGVTQTPKHLITATGQRVTLRCSPRSGDLSVYWYQQSLDQGLQFLIQYYNGEERAKGNILERFSAQQFPDLHSELNLSSLELGDSALYFCASSVEAGGHSGYNEQFFGPGTRLTVL.

The chain recombines TRBV28 with TRBJ1-5; tentatively, D is TRBD1 (6 bases). CDR1 MDHEN and CDR2 SYDVKM come from the germline V gene. Trimming took off 5 bases at V and 1 base at J, with 24 bases between the two ends. The CDR3 is 19 amino acids. The CDR3 is CASSRTPGQTRWSNQPQHF. The CDR3 nucleotides are TGTGCCAGCAGTCGTACTCCGGGACAAACGAGATGGAGCAATCAGCCCCAGCATTTT.